A selection of T cell receptor beta chains follows, all from one sample in a study of regulatory T cells in long-lasting Graves disease. TCRdb re-analysed the multiplex PCR reads in MiXCR, keeping a single row per CDR3 protein. The repertoire holds a few hundred thousand distinct CDR3 sequences, with 16% as singletons. These sequences were also reported in another study, on T cells in Graves' hyperthyroidism and ophthalmopathy.

Here the sequenced sample was peripheral blood mononuclear cells (PBMCs), taken at new diagnosis, from a patient treated with antithyroid drugs. These receptor sequences come from a middle-aged man with Graves disease. Each CDR3 is given with its conserved first and last residue.

>TRBJ1-5|TRBV6-2/TRBV6-3
CASSDGSGGWQPQHF
>TRBJ1-3|TRBV7-2
CASMTGPAGNTIYF
>TRBJ2-3|TRBV10-3
CAISPPGLAGGPSDTQYF
>TRBJ1-6|TRBV5-1
CASSWGTGESPLHF
>TRBJ2-3|TRBV28
CASSLLRDTQYF
>TRBJ1-1|TRBV28
CASSPPQVLNTEAFF
>TRBJ1-1|TRBV6-1
CATTLGGKAFF
>TRBJ2-7|TRBV20-1
CSARPPGTGPSEQYF
>TRBJ1-4|TRBV4-2
CASRPYRTAREKLFF
>TRBJ2-7|TRBV5-1
CASSTQGSYEQYF
>TRBJ2-7|TRBV4-1
CASSQDVTGGQGEQYF
>TRBJ2-5|TRBV11-1
CASSGRGTQYF
>TRBJ2-7|TRBV7-9
CASTPPGQGTLEQYF
>TRBJ2-1|TRBV5-1
CASSPGGTGSYNEQFF
>TRBJ2-7|TRBV15
CATSSKYEQYF
>TRBJ2-5|TRBV20-1
CSARDTSGLAGGLGETQYF
>TRBJ2-5|TRBV5-6
CASSPDGRQAQETQYF
>TRBJ1-1|TRBV4-1
CASSLKSRQGLNTEAFF
>TRBJ2-5|TRBV7-8
CASSRQGTGVETQYF
>TRBJ1-4|TRBV7-2
CASRPGLSNEKLFF
>TRBJ2-3|TRBV5-1
CASSLGGTDNTQYF
>TRBJ2-2|TRBV20-1
CSARGLNTGELFF
>TRBJ2-1|TRBV11-1
CASSLRGRRPYNEQFF
>TRBJ2-1|TRBV7-2
CASSLGQGAYEQFF